The 13 T cell receptor beta chains given below trace back to one sample, sequenced in a study of blood T cell repertoires in COVID-19. This table comes from immunoSEQ multiplex PCR, and its TCRdb copy is limited to in-frame clones, with some not included. The table shows a few hundred thousand clones, with more than 70% occurring only once. Sequencing was done on a sample of peripheral blood. Receptor source: a woman younger than 45 who had recovered from COVID-19.

The V call is TRBV7-3, the J call TRBJ1-2, with 8 bases identical to TRBD1. The CDR3 is made up of 15 amino acids. The junction had 8 bases not matched to a gene; V was cut back by 5 bases and J by 3 bases. From germline, CDR1 is SGHTA and CDR2 FQGTGA. CDR3 sequence reads: CASSLGTGRDYGYTF. The CDR3 DNA reads as TGTGCCAGCAGCCTGGGGACAGGAAGGGACTATGGCTACACCTTC.

The rearrangement links TRBV2 to TRBJ1-6; 10 bases are a match to TRBD1. CDR1 and CDR2 (germline): SNHLY, FYNNEI. Losses at the gene ends were 5 bases for V and 9 bases for J; bases not matched to a gene: 4. There are 14 residues in the CDR3. In DNA form, the CDR3 reads TGTGCCAGCAGTCCGGACAGGGGGAGTTCACCCCTCCACTTT. This sequence encodes CASSPDRGSSPLHF.

The chain combines TRBV27 with TRBJ2-5, with TRBD2 matching 7 bases. J lost 3 bases, V lost 4 bases, and 2 bases had no gene match. Germline assignment: CDR1 MNHEY and CDR2 SMNVEV (reference sequence). The CDR3 extends over 13 amino acids. The CDR3 here is CASSWGGKETQYF. DNA of the CDR3: TGTGCCAGCAGTTGGGGGGGGAAAGAGACCCAGTACTTC.

To note about this clone: This sample also contains other DNA sequences that code for the same CDR3. The rearrangement links TRBV5-1 to TRBJ1-1; 8 bases align to TRBD1. The CDR3 runs 14 residues. The germline CDR1 and CDR2 sequences are SGHRS and YFSETQ. V dropped 4 bases and J dropped 1; count of bases not matched to a gene: 3. As DNA, the CDR3 is TGCGCCAGCAGCCGAGACAGGGGGAACACTGAAGCTTTCTTT. As protein: CASSRDRGNTEAFF.

The chain links TRBV6-5 to TRBJ2-2; 7 bases map to TRBD1. V lost 0 bases and J lost 3; bases outside the gene matches: 4. The CDR3 length is 16 residues. Per germline, CDR1 MNHEY and CDR2 SVGAGI. CDR3 nucleotides: TGTGCCAGCAGTTACTCGTTACAGGGGTACACCGGGGAGCTGTTTTTT. Protein product: CASSYSLQGYTGELFF.

The rearrangement links TRBV9 to TRBJ2-1; a possible D gene is TRBD1 (6 bases). The CDR3 is made up of 14 amino acids. V lost 4 bases and J 5 bases, leaving 13 bases between the germline ends. Germline assignment: CDR1 SGDLS and CDR2 YYNGEE. The chain's CDR3 is CASSPRTDHNEQFF. The CDR3 coding sequence is TGTGCCAGCAGCCCACGGACAGACCACAATGAGCAGTTCTTC.

In nucleotides, the CDR3 is TGTGCCAGCAGTTACTCCGGGGCACCCCTCCACTTT. It is translated as CASSYSGAPLHF. The gene calls are TRBV6-5 and TRBJ1-6; D unresolved. V was pared by 0 bases and J by 11 bases, with 5 bases between. CDR3 length: 12 amino acids. The germline gives CDR1 MNHEY, CDR2 SVGAGI.

The CDR3 protein is CASSQVPSRRVGTDTQYF. CDR3 DNA: TGCGCCAGCAGCCAAGTACCTTCGAGGCGGGTGGGCACAGATACGCAGTATTTT. The chain couples TRBV4-1 to TRBJ2-3; tentatively, D is TRBD2 (5 bases). The V and J ends lost 1 base and 1 base respectively, with 18 bases between them. CDR3 size: 18 residues. The germline gives CDR1 MGHRA, CDR2 YSYEKL.

This sequence joins TRBV11-2 and TRBJ2-1; the D gene is possibly TRBD2 (6 bases). The CDR3 contains 14 residues. Germline V lookup: CDR1 SGHAT, CDR2 FQNNGV. The ends were cut back, 1 base at V and 10 bases at J, with 14 bases in the middle. The CDR3 DNA reads as TGTGCCAGCAGCTTAGTCGCGGGGCGGCCCGAGCAGTTCTTC. Amino acid sequence: CASSLVAGRPEQFF.

The chain carries TRBV28 and TRBJ1-5; TRBD1 might be the D (6 bases). Germline-derived CDR1 and CDR2 are MDHEN and SYDVKM. Trimming removed 2 bases from V and 7 bases from J, with 12 bases in between. The CDR3 is made up of 14 amino acids. The CDR3 here is CASSLRGRGQPQHF. The CDR3 DNA is TGTGCCAGCAGTTTAAGGGGGAGAGGGCAGCCCCAGCATTTT.

CDR3 in amino acids: CASNPNWGGTETQYF. The CDR3 DNA sequence: TGTGCCAGCAACCCTAACTGGGGGGGGACAGAGACCCAGTACTTC. The V and J genes are TRBV7-8 and TRBJ2-5; 7 nucleotides align to TRBD2. Germline V lookup: CDR1 SGHVS, CDR2 FQNEAQ. The CDR3 extends over 15 amino acids. Losses at the gene ends were 7 bases for V and 4 bases for J; bases not matched to a gene: 12.

The chain combines TRBV28 with TRBJ2-1, with 9 nucleotides matching TRBD2. The CDR3 is 15 amino acids. V lost 6 bases to trimming and J lost 2 bases; unmatched junction nucleotides: 5. CDR1 MDHEN and CDR2 SYDVKM come from the germline V gene. The CDR3 DNA reads TGTGCCAGCAGCCGCGGGGGGGCTGCCTACAATGAGCAGTTCTTC. It yields the protein CASSRGGAAYNEQFF.

V gene TRBV28 combines with J gene TRBJ2-3; 8 bases fit TRBD2. V gave up 4 bases and J gave up 2 bases; unmatched junction bases: 5. The V gene's germline CDR1 is MDHEN and CDR2 SYDVKM. The CDR3 runs to 15 residues. The CDR3 spells CASSSIAGNTDTQYF. Here the CDR3 DNA reads TGTGCCAGCAGTTCCATAGCGGGGAACACAGATACGCAGTATTTT. Based on the CDR3 plus reference TRBV28 and TRBJ2-3, the full variable domain is DVKVTQSSRYLVKRTGEKVFLECVQDMDHENMFWYRQDPGLGLRLIYFSYDVKMKEKGDIPEGYSVSREKKERFSLILESASTNQTSMYLCASSSIAGNTDTQYFGPGTRLTVL.